The clone carrying this TCR beta chain has a handful of counts. Antigen unknown. The sample originates from a study of T cells in Graves' hyperthyroidism and ophthalmopathy. TCR beta CDR3 regions were amplified from RNA transcripts. First-round RT-PCR targeting the TCR CDR3 was performed with the HTBI primer set. TCRdb re-analysed the multiplex PCR reads in MiXCR, keeping a single row per CDR3 protein. Counted here are 730,000 or so distinct CDR3 sequences, around 20% occurring once; the ten biggest clones make up 15% to 20%. The CDR3 runs 17 residues. Germline CDR1 SEHNR, CDR2 FQNEAQ (reference sequence). V was pared by 5 bases and J by 4 bases, with 11 bases of the junction left unmatched. Overall study findings and caveats: A model of 13 V-J pairs discriminated ophthalmopathy from stable hyperthyroidism.

Patients were aged 18 to 65, had disease duration under 2 months, and had newly diagnosed hyperthyroidism. Diagnoses rested on clinical symptoms, serum thyroxine and TRAb, thyroid ultrasound and orbital computed tomography. The source of the PBMCs was approximately 10 ml of fresh peripheral blood. The sample taken for sequencing was blood. The sequence was collected from a woman aged 50 to 65 with Graves' hyperthyroidism that later progressed to Graves' ophthalmopathy. The chain recombines TRBV7-9 with TRBJ2-5, with TRBD1 matching over 12 bases. The CDR3 sequence is CASSRPGTGGAGETQYF. The DNA for the CDR3 is TGTGCCAGCAGCCGTCCCGGGACAGGGGGCGCGGGAGAGACCCAGTACTTC.